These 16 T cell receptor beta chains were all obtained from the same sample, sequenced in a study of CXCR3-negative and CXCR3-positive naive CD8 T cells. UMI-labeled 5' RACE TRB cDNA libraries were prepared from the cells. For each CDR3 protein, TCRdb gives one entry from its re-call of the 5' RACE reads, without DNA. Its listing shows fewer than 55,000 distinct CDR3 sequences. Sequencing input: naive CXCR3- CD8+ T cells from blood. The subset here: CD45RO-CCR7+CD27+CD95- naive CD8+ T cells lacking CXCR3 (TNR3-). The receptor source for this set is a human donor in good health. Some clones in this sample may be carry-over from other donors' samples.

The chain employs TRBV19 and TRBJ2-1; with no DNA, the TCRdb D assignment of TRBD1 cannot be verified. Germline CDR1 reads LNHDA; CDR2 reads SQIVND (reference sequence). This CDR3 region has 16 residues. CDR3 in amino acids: CASSIDLQGTYNEQFF.

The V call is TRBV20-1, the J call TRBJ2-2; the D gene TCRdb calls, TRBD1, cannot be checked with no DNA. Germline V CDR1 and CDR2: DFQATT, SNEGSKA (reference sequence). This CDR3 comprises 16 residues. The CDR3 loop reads CSAREAGGFYTGELFF.

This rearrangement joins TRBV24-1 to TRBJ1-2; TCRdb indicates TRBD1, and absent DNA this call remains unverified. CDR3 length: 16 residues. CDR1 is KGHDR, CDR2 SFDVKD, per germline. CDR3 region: CATSESDSYAGYGYTF.

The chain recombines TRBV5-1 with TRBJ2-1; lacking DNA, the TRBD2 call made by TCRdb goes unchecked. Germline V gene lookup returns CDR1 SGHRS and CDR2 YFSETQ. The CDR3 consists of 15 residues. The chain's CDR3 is CASSARGAPYNEQFF.

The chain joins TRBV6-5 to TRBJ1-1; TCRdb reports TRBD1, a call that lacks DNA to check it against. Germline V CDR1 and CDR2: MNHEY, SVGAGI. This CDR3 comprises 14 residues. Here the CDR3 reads CASRITGGGTEAFF.

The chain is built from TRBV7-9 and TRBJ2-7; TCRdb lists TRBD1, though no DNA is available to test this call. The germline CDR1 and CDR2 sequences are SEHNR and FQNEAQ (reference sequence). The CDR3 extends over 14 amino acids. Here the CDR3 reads CASSLGRGIYEQYF.

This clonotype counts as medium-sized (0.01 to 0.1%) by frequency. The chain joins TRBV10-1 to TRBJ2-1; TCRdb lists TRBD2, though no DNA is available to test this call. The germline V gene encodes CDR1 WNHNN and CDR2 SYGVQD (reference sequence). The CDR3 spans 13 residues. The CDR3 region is CASRAGGYNEQFF.

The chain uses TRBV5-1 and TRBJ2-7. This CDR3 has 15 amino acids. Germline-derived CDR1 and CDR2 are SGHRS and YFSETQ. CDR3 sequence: CASSLNLSPPYEQYF.

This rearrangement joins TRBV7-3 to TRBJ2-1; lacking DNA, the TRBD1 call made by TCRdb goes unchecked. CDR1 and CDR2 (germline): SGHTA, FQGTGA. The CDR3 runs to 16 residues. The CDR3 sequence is CASSSRGDPDHNEQFF.

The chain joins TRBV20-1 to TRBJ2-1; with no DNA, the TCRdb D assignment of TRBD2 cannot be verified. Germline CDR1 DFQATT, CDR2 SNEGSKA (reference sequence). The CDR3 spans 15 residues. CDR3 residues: CSARGAGSSYNEQFF.

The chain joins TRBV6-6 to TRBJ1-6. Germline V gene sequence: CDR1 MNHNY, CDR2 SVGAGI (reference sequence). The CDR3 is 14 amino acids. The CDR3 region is CASSQLTEVSPLHF.

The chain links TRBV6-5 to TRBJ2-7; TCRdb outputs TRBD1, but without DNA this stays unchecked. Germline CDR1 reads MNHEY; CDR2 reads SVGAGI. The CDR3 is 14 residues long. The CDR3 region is CASSSQGPDYEQYF.

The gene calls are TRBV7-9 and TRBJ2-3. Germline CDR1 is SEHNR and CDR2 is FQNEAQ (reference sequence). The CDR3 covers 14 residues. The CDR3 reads CASSSDDRTDTQYF.

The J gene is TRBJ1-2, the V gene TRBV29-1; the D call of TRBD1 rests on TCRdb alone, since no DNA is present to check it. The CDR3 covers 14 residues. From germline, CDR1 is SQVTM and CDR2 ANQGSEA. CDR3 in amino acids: CSAEGHLGDYGYTF.

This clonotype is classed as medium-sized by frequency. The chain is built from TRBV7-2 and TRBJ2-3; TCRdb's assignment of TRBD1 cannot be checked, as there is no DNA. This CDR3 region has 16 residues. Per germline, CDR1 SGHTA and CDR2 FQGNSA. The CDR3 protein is CASSLARGGATDTQYF.

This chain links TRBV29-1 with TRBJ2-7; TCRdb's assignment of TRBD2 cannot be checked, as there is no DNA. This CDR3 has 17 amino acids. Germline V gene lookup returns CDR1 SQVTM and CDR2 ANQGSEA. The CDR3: CSVTGFSGGPVSGEQYF.